This T cell receptor (beta chain) was documented in a study of response to subunit inactivated influenza vaccine. CDR3 size: 13 residues. CDR1 is SQVTM and CDR2 is ANQGSEA in the germline V gene. The germline V and J ends were trimmed by 5 bases and 0 bases, with 8 bases remaining between them. In its sample, this clonotype was seen many times. Using its own MiXCR run on the RT-PCR reads, TCRdb lists one record per CDR3 protein. The sample shows about 500,000 distinct CDR3 sequences, approximately 12% of them seen only once. The chain employs TRBV29-1 and TRBJ1-5, with unresolved D. Specimen: PBMCs from blood, collected 45 days after vaccination. This receptor was identified in a man aged 45 to 65 who received an inactivated influenza vaccine. The CDR3 spells CSVLSNSNQPQHF. CDR3 coding DNA: TGCAGCGTTCTGTCGAATAGCAATCAGCCCCAGCATTTT.